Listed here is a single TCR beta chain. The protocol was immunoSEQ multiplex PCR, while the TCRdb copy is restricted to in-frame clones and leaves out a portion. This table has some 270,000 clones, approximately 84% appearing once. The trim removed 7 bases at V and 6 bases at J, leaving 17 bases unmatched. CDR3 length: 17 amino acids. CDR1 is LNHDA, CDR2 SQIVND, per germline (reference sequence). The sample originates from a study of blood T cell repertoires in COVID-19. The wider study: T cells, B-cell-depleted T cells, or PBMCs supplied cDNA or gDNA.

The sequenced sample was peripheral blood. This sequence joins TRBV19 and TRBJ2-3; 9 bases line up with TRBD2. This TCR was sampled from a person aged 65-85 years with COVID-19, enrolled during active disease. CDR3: CASTESWREGSDDTQYF. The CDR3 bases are TGTGCCAGTACCGAAAGTTGGCGGGAGGGCTCTGACGATACGCAGTATTTT.